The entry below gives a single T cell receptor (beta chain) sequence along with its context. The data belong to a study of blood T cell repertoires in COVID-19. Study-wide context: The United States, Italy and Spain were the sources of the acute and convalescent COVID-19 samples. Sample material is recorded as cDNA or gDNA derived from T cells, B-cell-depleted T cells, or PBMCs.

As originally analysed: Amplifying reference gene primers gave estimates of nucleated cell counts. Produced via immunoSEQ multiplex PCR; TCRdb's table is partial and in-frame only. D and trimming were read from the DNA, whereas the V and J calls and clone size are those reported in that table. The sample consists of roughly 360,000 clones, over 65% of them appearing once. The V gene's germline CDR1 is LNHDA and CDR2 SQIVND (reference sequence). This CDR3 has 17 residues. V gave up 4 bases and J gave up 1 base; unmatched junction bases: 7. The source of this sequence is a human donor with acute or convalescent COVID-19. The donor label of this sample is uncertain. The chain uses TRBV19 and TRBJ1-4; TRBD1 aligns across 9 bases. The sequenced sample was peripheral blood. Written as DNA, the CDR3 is TGTGCCAGTAGTAATCTAAACAGGGGGCGAACTAATGAAAAACTGTTTTTT. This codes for CASSNLNRGRTNEKLFF.